Given below is one T cell receptor beta chain in context. Its antigen is currently unknown. Some clones are missing from TCRdb's copy, which holds only in-frame ones; the method was immunoSEQ multiplex PCR. The sample consists of approximately 180,000 clones, around 92% of them appearing once. This CDR3 is built from 13 residues. Germline V gene data show CDR1 as MDHEN and CDR2 as SYDVKM. V was clipped by 5 bases and J by 4 bases, with 11 bases between them. The sample is drawn from a study of T cell responses to AZD1222 COVID-19 vaccine. Overall study results and limits: White British people made up most donors, females outnumbered males, and clonal diversity was possibly underestimated.

This sequence was found in an adult in good health. This sequence joins TRBV28 and TRBJ1-1; D gene ambiguous. The sample was peripheral blood, taken on day 0 of AZD1222 vaccination. CDR3 sequence (DNA): TGTGCCAGCAGTAAGGGTGGTGTCACTGAAGCTTTCTTT. Its protein is CASSKGGVTEAFF.